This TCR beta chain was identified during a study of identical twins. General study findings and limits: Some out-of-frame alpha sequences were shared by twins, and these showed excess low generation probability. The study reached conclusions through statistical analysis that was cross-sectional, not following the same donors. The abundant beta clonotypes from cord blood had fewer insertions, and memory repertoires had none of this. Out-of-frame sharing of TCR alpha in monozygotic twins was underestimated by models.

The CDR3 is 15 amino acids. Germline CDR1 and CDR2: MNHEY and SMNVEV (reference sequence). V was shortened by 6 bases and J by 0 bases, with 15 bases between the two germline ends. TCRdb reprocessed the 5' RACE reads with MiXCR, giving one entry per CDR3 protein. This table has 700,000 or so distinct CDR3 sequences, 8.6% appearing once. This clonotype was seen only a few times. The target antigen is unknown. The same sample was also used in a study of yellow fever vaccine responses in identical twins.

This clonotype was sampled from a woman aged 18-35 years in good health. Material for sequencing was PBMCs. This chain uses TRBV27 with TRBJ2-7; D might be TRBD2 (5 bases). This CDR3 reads CASRSLSGSSYEQYF. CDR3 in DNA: TGTGCCAGCAGATCCCTATCGGGGAGCTCCTACGAGCAGTACTTC.